Listed here are 16 T cell receptor beta chains from one sample, sequenced in a study of T cell responses to AZD1222 COVID-19 vaccine. Clones were sequenced by immunoSEQ multiplex PCR, and TCRdb holds only the in-frame ones, with some missing. The data hold more than 140,000 clones, with around 88% observed a single time. The material was peripheral blood, obtained on day 0 of MenACWY control vaccination. These receptors originate from an adult in good health.

The chain uses TRBV2 and TRBJ1-6; D might be TRBD1 (5 bases). Per the germline V gene, CDR1 is SNHLY and CDR2 is FYNNEI. The V gene lost 5 bases and the J gene lost 10 bases, with 15 bases spanning the gap. The CDR3 loop spans 14 amino acids. This CDR3 reads CASSLDGAGSPLHF. The CDR3 nucleotides read TGTGCCAGCAGTTTGGACGGCGCAGGGTCACCCCTCCACTTT.

The rearrangement uses TRBV9 and TRBJ1-3; no clear D. Trimming took off 1 base at V and 0 bases at J, with 11 bases between the two ends. From germline, CDR1 is SGDLS and CDR2 YYNGEE. CDR3 length: 16 amino acids. The CDR3, as DNA: TGTGCCAGCAGCGTATGGCCAATCCCCTCTGGAAACACCATATATTTT. This sequence encodes CASSVWPIPSGNTIYF.

This sequence joins TRBV5-1 and TRBJ1-3; 7 bases fit TRBD1. Germline CDR1 is SGHRS and CDR2 is YFSETQ. With V trimmed by 4 bases and J by 5 bases, 6 bases remained unmatched. This CDR3 has 14 residues. In DNA form, the CDR3 reads TGCGCCAGCAGCATTCAGGGGGAGAGAAACACCATATATTTT. As protein: CASSIQGERNTIYF.

This clone has a single count. The chain joins TRBV5-1 to TRBJ1-1; D gene unclear. Looked up from germline, CDR1 is SGHRS and CDR2 is YFSETQ. Trimming removed 3 bases from V and 3 bases from J, with 12 bases in between. The CDR3 length is 14 residues. The CDR3 spells CASSSQAPDTEAFF. CDR3 nucleotides: TGCGCCAGCAGCTCCCAGGCCCCTGACACTGAAGCTTTCTTT.

This chain joins TRBV4-1 and TRBJ2-7, with 7 bases aligning to TRBD2. With V trimmed by 6 bases and J by 2 bases, 10 bases remained unmatched. This CDR3 has 15 amino acids. Germline assignment: CDR1 MGHRA and CDR2 YSYEKL. The CDR3 DNA is TGCGCCAGCAGGAAGCTACTAGCGCGTACCTACGAGCAGTACTTC. This sequence encodes CASRKLLARTYEQYF.

This rearrangement joins TRBV7-2 to TRBJ2-5; 9 bases match TRBD1. The CDR3 length is 15 residues. Trimming cost V 3 bases and J 4 bases; bases outside gene matches: 6. Germline values: CDR1 SGHTA, CDR2 FQGNSA. The CDR3 region is CASSFQTGGRETQYF. CDR3 DNA sequence: TGTGCCAGCAGCTTTCAGACAGGGGGGCGAGAGACCCAGTACTTC.

The chain uses TRBV4-3 and TRBJ2-7; a weak D match, TRBD1 (6 bases). Germline V gene lookup returns CDR1 LGHNA and CDR2 YSLEER. The CDR3 extends over 14 amino acids. V lost 1 base to trimming and J lost 0 bases, with 7 bases between them. CDR3 residues: CASSQGTASYEQYF. CDR3 coding DNA: TGCGCCAGCAGCCAAGGGACAGCCTCCTACGAGCAGTACTTC.

The chain employs TRBV5-5 and TRBJ2-2; 8 bases are a match to TRBD1. The ends lost 5 bases at V and 5 bases at J; junction bases unmatched: 8. Germline V gene data show CDR1 as SGHKS and CDR2 as YYEKEE (reference sequence). CDR3 length equals 15 residues. In DNA form, the CDR3 reads TGTGCCAGCAGTCAATGGACAGGGAGGACCGGGGAGCTGTTTTTT. This encodes CASSQWTGRTGELFF.

This clone appeared once. The J gene is TRBJ1-2, the V gene TRBV7-2; D not resolved. This CDR3 has 12 residues. Germline V gene data show CDR1 as SGHTA and CDR2 as FQGNSA. V was shortened by 2 bases and J by 7 bases, with 8 bases between the two germline ends. CDR3 protein: CASSLSGGGYTF. The CDR3 DNA reads as TGTGCCAGCAGCTTATCCGGCGGTGGCTACACCTTC.

Regarding this clone: This specimen includes other DNA sequences encoding the same CDR3. The chain has TRBV5-1 and TRBJ1-2; 8 bases agree with TRBD1. The junction had 4 bases not matched to a gene; V was cut back by 0 bases and J by 6 bases. The CDR3 runs 14 residues. In germline, CDR1 is SGHRS, CDR2 YFSETQ. CDR3 region: CASSLGAGGDGYTF. For the CDR3, the DNA is TGCGCCAGCAGCTTGGGAGCAGGGGGCGATGGCTACACCTTC. Variable domain in full (rest from reference TRBV5-1 and TRBJ1-2): KAGVTQTPRYLIKTRGQQVTLSCSPISGHRSVSWYQQTPGQGLQFLFEYFSETQRNKGNFPGRFSGRQFSNSRSEMNVSTLELGDSALYLCASSLGAGGDGYTFGSGTRLTVV.

The chain joins TRBV18 to TRBJ1-2; D is perhaps TRBD1 (6 bases). Per germline, CDR1 KGHSH and CDR2 LQKENI. V shed 6 bases and J shed 0 bases, with 11 bases lying between them. The CDR3 extends over 14 amino acids. This CDR3 reads CASSGDTANYGYTF. CDR3 bases: TGTGCCAGCTCGGGGGACACCGCTAACTATGGCTACACCTTC.

The chain carries TRBV5-4 and TRBJ2-1; 12 positions match TRBD2. There are 15 residues in the CDR3. Germline V CDR1 and CDR2: SGHNT, YYREEE (reference sequence). Trimming removed 4 bases from V and 7 bases from J; junction bases left unmatched: 6. The CDR3 sequence is CASSQRLAGANEQFF. CDR3 bases: TGTGCCAGCAGCCAGCGACTAGCGGGAGCGAATGAGCAGTTCTTC.

This rearrangement joins TRBV7-8 to TRBJ2-6; D gene ambiguous. Germline V lookup: CDR1 SGHVS, CDR2 FQNEAQ. The CDR3 runs 19 residues. The V gene lost 1 base and the J gene lost 3 bases, with 19 bases spanning the gap. This CDR3 reads CASSLDRIRPLSGANVLTF. In nucleotides, the CDR3 is TGTGCCAGCAGCTTAGACAGAATCAGACCTCTCAGTGGGGCCAACGTCCTGACTTTC.

The chain links TRBV7-9 to TRBJ1-1; D is unclear. The CDR3 sequence is 13 residues long. Trimming pared 5 bases from V and 12 bases from J, leaving 19 bases between. Germline CDR1 reads SEHNR; CDR2 reads FQNEAQ (reference sequence). In DNA, the CDR3 is TGTGCCAGCAGCCCGCCTAGGGAGGACGTACCTTTCTTT. Its translation: CASSPPREDVPFF.

This chain uses TRBV20-1 with TRBJ2-1; D remains unclear. The CDR3 spans 13 residues. The germline CDR1 and CDR2 sequences are DFQATT and SNEGSKA (reference sequence). Trimming pared 3 bases from V and 1 base from J, leaving 7 bases between. The CDR3 nucleotides read TGCAGTGCTAGTTCCCCATCCTACAATGAGCAGTTCTTC. It specifies CSASSPSYNEQFF.

V is TRBV5-1 and J is TRBJ1-4, with 7 bases fitting TRBD1. J lost 3 bases, V lost 4 bases, and 6 bases had no gene match. The CDR3 is 15 amino acids. The germline V gene encodes CDR1 SGHRS and CDR2 YFSETQ. CDR3 sequence (DNA): TGCGCCAGCAGCCCCTGGACAGGTCCTAATGAAAAACTGTTTTTT. Its translation: CASSPWTGPNEKLFF.